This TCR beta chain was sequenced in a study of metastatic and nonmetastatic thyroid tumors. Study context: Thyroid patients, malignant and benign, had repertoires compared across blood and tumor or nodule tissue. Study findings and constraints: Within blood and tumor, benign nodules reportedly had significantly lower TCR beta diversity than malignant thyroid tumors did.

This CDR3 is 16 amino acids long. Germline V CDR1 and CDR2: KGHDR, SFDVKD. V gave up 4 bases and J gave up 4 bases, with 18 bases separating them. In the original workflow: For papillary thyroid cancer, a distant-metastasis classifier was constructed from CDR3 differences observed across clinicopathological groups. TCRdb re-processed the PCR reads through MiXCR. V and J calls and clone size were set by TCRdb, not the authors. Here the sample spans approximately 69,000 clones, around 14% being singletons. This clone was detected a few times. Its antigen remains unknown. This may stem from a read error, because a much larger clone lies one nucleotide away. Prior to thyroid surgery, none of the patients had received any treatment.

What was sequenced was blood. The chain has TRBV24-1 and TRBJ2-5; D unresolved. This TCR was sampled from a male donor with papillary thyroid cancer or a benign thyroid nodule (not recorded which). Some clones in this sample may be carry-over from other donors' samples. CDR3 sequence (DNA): TGTGCCACCAGTGACGCGGACCCAAGGGCCCTAGAGACCCAGTACTTC. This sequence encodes CATSDADPRALETQYF.